The 15 T cell receptor beta chains given below trace back to one sample, sequenced in a study of cytomegalovirus exposure and HLA in healthy donors. This PCR relied on a set of 60 Vbeta primers and 13 Jbeta primers. Measured with immunoSEQ multiplex PCR; TCRdb has only the in-frame clones, and not every one. The sample lists over 150,000 clones, roughly 80% occurring once. The sample consisted of PBMCs. The receptors originated from a human donor in good health.

This clone was picked up a small number of times. V gene TRBV9 combines with J gene TRBJ2-3; D possibly corresponds to TRBD2 (5 bases). V was clipped by 2 bases and J by 2 bases, with 21 bases between them. In germline, CDR1 is SGDLS, CDR2 YYNGEE. There are 18 residues in the CDR3. CDR3 nucleotides: TGTGCCAGCAGCGTTGAGGACTTCGGGATCTTCACCACAGATACGCAGTATTTT. This translates into CASSVEDFGIFTTDTQYF.

The chain links TRBV7-6 to TRBJ2-5; the match to TRBD2 covers 13 bases. Looked up from germline, CDR1 is SGHVS and CDR2 is FNYEAQ. Trimming at V came to 5 bases and at J to 4 bases, leaving 7 bases not matched to a gene. The CDR3 has 16 residues. The CDR3 spells CASSRHTSGGGETQYF. Written as DNA, the CDR3 is TGTGCCAGCAGCAGACATACTAGCGGGGGGGGAGAGACCCAGTACTTC.

The chain is built from TRBV7-9 and TRBJ1-2, with TRBD1 as a possible D gene (6 bases). CDR1 and CDR2 (germline): SEHNR, FQNEAQ (reference sequence). Trimming took off 1 base at V and 8 bases at J, with 17 bases between the two ends. The CDR3 contains 15 residues. In DNA, the CDR3 is TGTGCCAGCAGCTTAGACTTAACAGGGAATCAAGGCTACACCTTC. Protein sequence: CASSLDLTGNQGYTF.

This chain uses TRBV19 with TRBJ2-1; 8 nucleotides line up with TRBD2. V lost 1 base and J lost 2; bases outside the gene matches: 1. Germline loops: CDR1 LNHDA, CDR2 SQIVND (reference sequence). The length of the CDR3 is 15 residues. The CDR3 sequence is CASSIGLAPYNEQFF. The CDR3 coding sequence is TGTGCCAGTAGTATAGGACTAGCGCCCTACAATGAGCAGTTCTTC.

The chain recombines TRBV4-2 with TRBJ2-2, with a possible D match to TRBD1 (5 bases). The germline V and J ends were trimmed by 3 bases and 6 bases, with 14 bases remaining between them. Germline CDR1 reads LGHNA; CDR2 reads YNFKEQ. This CDR3 is 15 amino acids long. The CDR3 region is CASSQGAGQAGELFF. The CDR3 DNA sequence: TGTGCCAGCAGCCAGGGTGCAGGGCAGGCCGGGGAGCTGTTTTTT.

The CDR3, as DNA: TGTGCCAGCAGTGCAACGGGGGTCGTGTACGAGCAGTACTTC. Protein product: CASSATGVVYEQYF. This sequence joins TRBV2 and TRBJ2-7; D is possibly TRBD2 (6 bases). CDR1 and CDR2 (germline): SNHLY, FYNNEI. The CDR3 is 14 residues long. Trimming stripped 4 bases from V and 4 bases from J, with 14 bases between.

The chain couples TRBV18 to TRBJ1-1; the match to TRBD1 covers 11 bases. Germline lookup yields CDR1 KGHSH and CDR2 LQKENI. This CDR3 is built from 15 residues. V shed 5 bases and J 4 bases; nucleotides not matched to a gene: 6. The CDR3: CASSSGQGAGTEAFF. In DNA, the CDR3 is TGTGCCAGCTCAAGCGGACAGGGGGCGGGCACTGAAGCTTTCTTT.

The sample holds a few counts of this clone. The chain couples TRBV6-1 to TRBJ2-2; D perhaps matches TRBD2 (5 bases). Trimming removed 11 bases at V and 1 base at J, with 14 bases between. CDR1 and CDR2 from the germline V gene are MNHNS and SASEGT. The CDR3 runs to 14 residues. The CDR3 nucleotides read TGTGCCTTGCCGGCGGGCTTGAACACCGGGGAGCTGTTTTTT. This sequence encodes CALPAGLNTGELFF.

The chain recombines TRBV28 with TRBJ1-2; D is perhaps TRBD1 (5 bases). The germline V gene encodes CDR1 MDHEN and CDR2 SYDVKM. The ends were cut back, 2 bases at V and 6 bases at J, with 22 bases in the middle. This CDR3 is 17 amino acids long. CDR3 sequence: CASSLHELTATSHGYTF. The CDR3 nucleotides are TGTGCCAGCAGTTTACACGAATTGACAGCTACCTCCCATGGCTACACCTTC.

V and J are TRBV6-1 and TRBJ2-7; 7 positions match TRBD2. The CDR3 has 11 residues. The V gene end was trimmed by 8 bases and the J gene end by 5 bases; junction bases not matched to a gene: 3. Germline values: CDR1 MNHNS, CDR2 SASEGT. CDR3 residues: CASRRGDEQYF. As DNA, the CDR3 is TGTGCCAGCCGCCGGGGGGACGAGCAGTACTTC.

The gene calls are TRBV2 and TRBJ2-5; D call uncertain. The V gene lost 2 bases and the J gene lost 2 bases, with 6 bases spanning the gap. CDR1 and CDR2 (germline): SNHLY, FYNNEI. There are 13 residues in the CDR3. The CDR3 loop is CASSELTQETQYF. CDR3 nucleotides: TGTGCCAGCAGTGAATTAACTCAAGAGACCCAGTACTTC.

The V gene is TRBV19, the J gene TRBJ1-4, with 9 bases that match TRBD1. Looked up from germline, CDR1 is LNHDA and CDR2 is SQIVND (reference sequence). V gave up 0 bases and J gave up 10 bases; unmatched junction bases: 15. The CDR3 is 18 residues long. The CDR3 reads CASSIDLLTRDRDGKLFF. In DNA form, the CDR3 reads TGTGCCAGTAGTATAGATCTCCTTACCCGGGACAGGGATGGAAAACTGTTTTTT.

This rearrangement joins TRBV6-5 to TRBJ1-1, with D possibly TRBD1 on 6 matching bases. CDR1 and CDR2 (germline): MNHEY, SVGAGI. This CDR3 has 14 amino acids. The V end lost 2 bases, the J end lost 3 bases, and 10 bases lay between the germline ends. CDR3 bases: TGTGCCAGCAGTTACGGGGGCAGTTACACTGAAGCTTTCTTT. Translated, it gives CASSYGGSYTEAFF.

This clone has just a few counts. J is TRBJ2-2 and V is TRBV4-3; 10 positions match TRBD2. V was clipped by 0 bases and J by 1 base; unmatched bases: 2. CDR1 is LGHNA, CDR2 YSLEER, per germline. The CDR3 runs 17 residues. This CDR3 is CASSQDERGGNTGELFF. CDR3 coding DNA: TGCGCCAGCAGCCAAGATGAGCGGGGGGGGAACACCGGGGAGCTGTTTTTT.

CDR3 sequence (DNA): TGCGCCAGCAGCTTGGGCCCTACGGGCAATCAGCCCCAGCATTTT. It translates to CASSLGPTGNQPQHF. The rearrangement uses TRBV5-1 and TRBJ1-5, with D hard to call. This CDR3 has 15 residues. The V gene's germline CDR1 is SGHRS and CDR2 YFSETQ. Trimming left V 0 bases short and J 2 bases short, with 9 bases between.